Each of the 22 T cell receptor beta chains below was sequenced from the same sample in a study of vaccination and CD4 T cells after COVID-19. At the Johns Hopkins FTIC core, DNA taken from cultured CD4+ T cells was sequenced by way of the Oncomine TCR Beta short-read assay. TCRdb reanalysed the PCR reads using MiXCR and keeps one entry per CDR3 protein. The profile shows about 13,000 distinct CDR3 sequences, approximately 45% of them singletons. Their antigen targets remain unknown. Treatment given: approximately 9-day PBMC culture with coronavirus spike peptide pools or control peptides (ViraFEST assay). Sequencing was done on a sample of CD4+ T cells from blood, cultured in vitro. The receptors were gathered from a human donor who had recovered from COVID-19.

By sample share, this clonotype is large. This sequence joins TRBV18 and TRBJ2-7; D gene unclear. The V gene's germline CDR1 is KGHSH and CDR2 LQKENI. The CDR3 spans 14 residues. Trimming took 0 bases from V and 3 from J, leaving 9 bases between them. CDR3 coding DNA: TGTGCCAGCTCACCACCGCTCAAGCACTACGAGCAGTACTTC. Amino acid sequence: CASSPPLKHYEQYF. The full variable domain, completed using reference TRBV18 and TRBJ2-7, is NAGVMQNPRHLVRRRGQEARLRCSPMKGHSHVYWYRQLPEEGLKFMVYLQKENIIDESGMPKERFSAEFPKEGPSILRIQQVVRGDSAAYFCASSPPLKHYEQYFGPGTRLTVT.

A few counts support this clonotype. The CDR3 loop reads CATSDLSGTGVYTQYF. For the CDR3, the DNA is TGTGCCACCAGTGATCTCTCCGGGACAGGTGTTTATACGCAGTATTTT. The V call is TRBV24-1, the J call TRBJ2-3; 8 positions match TRBD1. The CDR3 loop spans 16 amino acids. Per the germline V gene, CDR1 is KGHDR and CDR2 is SFDVKD. V dropped 3 bases and J dropped 7; count of bases not matched to a gene: 11.

J is TRBJ2-5 and V is TRBV25-1, with D perhaps TRBD1 or TRBD2 (6 bases each). The CDR3 extends over 13 amino acids. Germline V gene lookup returns CDR1 MGHDK and CDR2 SYGVNS. Trimming took 4 bases from V and 5 from J, leaving 11 bases between them. CDR3 bases: TGTGCCAGCAGTGCTGGGGGGCTTGAGACCCAGTACTTC. Translating it yields CASSAGGLETQYF.

J is TRBJ1-2 and V is TRBV12-3 or TRBV12-4, with 9 bases that match TRBD1. This CDR3 is 15 amino acids long. Trimming removed 1 base from V and 6 bases from J; junction bases left unmatched: 6. This CDR3 reads CASSLVNRGLNGYTF. The CDR3 region has the DNA TGTGCCAGCAGTTTAGTTAACAGGGGGCTAAATGGCTACACCTTC.

The chain carries TRBV28 and TRBJ1-2, with D hard to call. This CDR3 comprises 11 residues. Germline CDR1 and CDR2: MDHEN and SYDVKM. The V gene lost 8 bases and the J gene lost 1 base, with 5 bases spanning the gap. The CDR3 DNA sequence: TGTGCCAGCCGGGATAACTATGGCTACACCTTC. Its translation is CASRDNYGYTF.

The chain joins TRBV20-1 to TRBJ2-7, with 7 bases that match TRBD1. The trim removed 0 bases at V and 0 bases at J, leaving 8 bases unmatched. The length of the CDR3 is 16 residues. Germline loops: CDR1 DFQATT, CDR2 SNEGSKA (reference sequence). CDR3: CSARDPLTGSSYEQYF. The CDR3 nucleotides are TGCAGTGCTAGAGACCCTTTGACAGGGAGCTCCTACGAGCAGTACTTC.

This clonotype was detected only a few times. The chain combines TRBV10-3 with TRBJ1-5, with 7 bases lining up with TRBD1. The CDR3 totals 15 residues. Trimming took 6 bases from V and 1 from J; bases not matched to a gene: 6. Germline V gene data show CDR1 as ENHRY and CDR2 as SYGVKD. The CDR3 spells CAISRDRVSNQPQHF. The CDR3 DNA sequence: TGTGCCATCAGCAGGGACAGAGTAAGCAATCAGCCCCAGCATTTT.

This chain links TRBV12-3 or TRBV12-4 with TRBJ1-2; TRBD1 aligns across 9 bases. The CDR3 covers 16 residues. Trimming removed 9 bases from V and 0 bases from J; junction bases left unmatched: 11. In DNA form, the CDR3 reads TGTGCCAGTCACAGGGGGCCAGGCATGACTAACTATGGCTACACCTTC. Translation gives CASHRGPGMTNYGYTF.

The chain couples TRBV4-2 to TRBJ2-3; D is perhaps TRBD1 (6 bases). V dropped 2 bases and J dropped 2 bases, with 11 bases sitting between them. The CDR3 has 15 residues. CDR1 and CDR2 (germline): LGHNA, YNFKEQ. The CDR3 is CASSQYNRATDTQYF. In nucleotides, the CDR3 is TGTGCCAGCAGCCAATATAACAGGGCCACAGATACGCAGTATTTT.

This chain uses TRBV7-2 with TRBJ2-1, with unresolved D. CDR1 is SGHTA, CDR2 FQGNSA, per germline. This CDR3 has 13 amino acids. Between the trimmed V and J ends, which lost 6 bases and 4 bases, there was a span of 10 bases. This chain's CDR3 is CASRPSVYNEQFF. In DNA, the CDR3 is TGTGCCAGCAGACCTTCGGTATACAATGAGCAGTTCTTC.

CDR3 sequence (DNA): TGTGCCAGCACCCAAGGGACAGGGGATCAGCCCCAGCATTTT. Protein: CASTQGTGDQPQHF. This sequence joins TRBV25-1 and TRBJ1-5; 10 nucleotides align to TRBD1. The CDR3 is 14 amino acids. The germline CDR1 and CDR2 sequences are MGHDK and SYGVNS. The V gene end was trimmed by 7 bases and the J gene end by 5 bases; junction bases not matched to a gene: 5. The full variable domain, rest sourced from reference TRBV25-1 and TRBJ1-5, is EADIYQTPRYLVIGTGKKITLECSQTMGHDKMYWYQQDPGMELHLIHYSYGVNSTEKGDLSSESTVSRIRTEHFPLTLESARPSHTSQYLCASTQGTGDQPQHFGDGTRLSIL.

This chain joins TRBV20-1 and TRBJ2-3; 12 positions match TRBD1. V shed 2 bases and J 9 bases; nucleotides not matched to a gene: 30. Germline CDR1 and CDR2: DFQATT and SNEGSKA (reference sequence). The CDR3 spans 22 residues. The chain's CDR3 is CSARTISGQGASSGRGLGTQYF. CDR3 bases: TGCAGTGCTAGAACAATTTCGGGACAGGGGGCATCTAGCGGGAGAGGGCTGGGGACGCAGTATTTT.

The chain links TRBV29-1 to TRBJ2-5, with D possibly called TRBD1 or TRBD2 (5 bases each). V shed 5 bases and J shed 5 bases, with 9 bases lying between them. This CDR3 comprises 11 residues. Germline-derived CDR1 and CDR2 are SQVTM and ANQGSEA. The CDR3 spells CSVRGGETQYF. The CDR3, as DNA: TGCAGCGTTCGGGGCGGTGAGACCCAGTACTTC.

The chain recombines TRBV19 with TRBJ2-3, with D unclear. Germline V lookup: CDR1 LNHDA, CDR2 SQIVND (reference sequence). CDR3 size: 19 residues. V gave up 0 bases and J gave up 0 bases, with 19 bases separating them. This CDR3 is CASSIDGPRGLSSTDTQYF. The CDR3 DNA follows: TGTGCCAGTAGTATAGACGGGCCAAGAGGCCTTTCTAGCACAGATACGCAGTATTTT.

The V gene is TRBV5-8, the J gene TRBJ1-6; a weak D match, TRBD1 (5 bases). From germline, CDR1 is SGHTS and CDR2 YDEGEE. This CDR3 is built from 14 residues. Between the trimmed V and J ends, which lost 0 bases and 9 bases, there was a span of 10 bases. CDR3 DNA: TGTGCCAGCAGCTTGGGGACAACTGGTTCACCCCTCCACTTT. Amino acid sequence: CASSLGTTGSPLHF.

This clonotype has a handful of counts. The rearrangement uses TRBV28 and TRBJ1-2; D not certain. The germline V gene has CDR1 MDHEN and CDR2 SYDVKM. The CDR3 has 11 amino acids. Deletions cut 8 bases from V and 5 bases from J, with 9 bases between. The CDR3 loop is CASAWSYGYTF. The CDR3 nucleotides read TGTGCCAGCGCCTGGAGTTATGGCTACACCTTC.

There are a few counts of this clonotype. V usage is TRBV20-1 and J usage is TRBJ1-2; D ambiguous. Looked up from germline, CDR1 is DFQATT and CDR2 is SNEGSKA (reference sequence). The ends were cut back, 0 bases at V and 3 bases at J, with 5 bases in the middle. This CDR3 region has 12 residues. Here the CDR3 reads CSARDSYYGYTF. The CDR3 DNA reads TGCAGTGCTAGAGACAGCTACTATGGCTACACCTTC.

The J gene is TRBJ1-2, the V gene TRBV20-1; D is uncertain. The germline CDR1 and CDR2 sequences are DFQATT and SNEGSKA (reference sequence). Trimming removed 8 bases at V and 1 base at J, with 11 bases between. The CDR3 totals 12 residues. As DNA, the CDR3 is TGCAGTTCCTCAAGAATTAACTATGGCTACACCTTC. Amino acid sequence: CSSSRINYGYTF.

The CDR3 reads CASSLGRSYEQYF. DNA of the CDR3: TGTGCCAGCAGCTTAGGGCGAAGCTACGAGCAGTACTTC. The chain uses TRBV7-2 and TRBJ2-7; D not certain. Germline V lookup: CDR1 SGHTA, CDR2 FQGNSA. CDR3 length: 13 amino acids. V gave up 1 base and J gave up 3 bases, with 7 bases separating them. The entire variable domain, with the rest obtained from reference TRBV7-2 and TRBJ2-7, is as follows: GAGVSQSPSNKVTEKGKDVELRCDPISGHTALYWYRQSLGQGLEFLIYFQGNSAPDKSGLPSDRFSAERTGGSVSTLTIQRTQQEDSAVYLCASSLGRSYEQYFGPGTRLTVT.

This clonotype appeared a few times. The chain uses TRBV28 and TRBJ2-1; tentative D call: TRBD1 (5 bases). Trimming cost V 4 bases and J 0 bases, with 13 bases left between them. Looked up from germline, CDR1 is MDHEN and CDR2 is SYDVKM. CDR3 length: 16 amino acids. The CDR3 DNA follows: TGTGCCAGCAGTTCCGCAGGGTCCTCCTCCTACAATGAGCAGTTCTTC. As protein: CASSSAGSSSYNEQFF.

This chain links TRBV28 with TRBJ1-5; no definite D call. The length of the CDR3 is 14 residues. Trimming removed 6 bases at V and 9 bases at J, with 18 bases between. Germline-derived CDR1 and CDR2 are MDHEN and SYDVKM. CDR3 DNA: TGTGCCAGCAGGCTCGAGTGGGGTAGCGGGCCCCAGCATTTT. The encoded protein is CASRLEWGSGPQHF.

This chain's CDR3 is CASSLLAATGELFF. The CDR3, as DNA: TGTGCCAGCAGTTTACTAGCGGCCACCGGGGAGCTGTTTTTT. The chain employs TRBV14 and TRBJ2-2; 8 bases line up with TRBD2. This CDR3 contains 14 residues. CDR1 and CDR2 from the germline V gene are SGHDN and FVKESK. V was clipped by 6 bases and J by 4 bases; unmatched bases: 4.